This TCR beta chain was recorded in a study of monozygotic twins with inflammatory bowel disease. Researchers put TCRalpha and TCRbeta cDNA through two nested PCRs lasting approximately 16 and 9 cycles. From the 5' RACE reads, TCRdb lists one entry per CDR3 protein and no DNA. Recorded for this sample: 200,000 to 250,000 distinct CDR3 sequences. Notes on this clonotype: Its antigen is not known.

The CDR3 spans 16 residues. CDR1 and CDR2 from the germline V gene are SSHAT and FNYEAQ (reference sequence). Study-level points and caveats: Findings did not support one strong IBD-associated signal or clonotype. Individual T cell subtypes were not distinguishable.

The source is a human donor with ulcerative colitis or Crohn's disease, or a healthy co-twin of an affected twin (not recorded which). Sequencing used blood. The chain joins TRBV7-7 to TRBJ2-1; TCRdb designates TRBD2, a call that cannot be tested without DNA. The CDR3 sequence: CASSASGPGSYNEQFF.